Below, 30 T cell receptor beta chains from the same sample are listed, as sequenced in a study of multiple sclerosis patients with progressive multifocal leukoencephalopathy. Profiled with immunoSEQ multiplex PCR; TCRdb holds only in-frame clones, not every one. The sample comprises 25,000 to 35,000 clones, over 90% of which are singletons, and approximately 2% rests with the top ten. The time point denotes: before natalizumab initiation. Source material: PBMCs. The receptors were sampled from a man aged 25 to 40 with multiple sclerosis.

This chain links TRBV30 with TRBJ1-5, with D unclear. Germline CDR1 and CDR2: GTSNPN and SVGIG (reference sequence). Trimming took 0 bases from V and 9 from J, leaving 12 bases between them. The CDR3 has 13 amino acids. Here the CDR3 DNA reads TGTGCCTGGAGTGTAGGAGCCGGCGGGCCCCAGCATTTT. This sequence encodes CAWSVGAGGPQHF.

This CDR3 reads CASSIAPGTGSYEQYF. The CDR3, as DNA: TGTGCCAGTAGTATAGCCCCCGGGACAGGGTCATACGAGCAGTACTTC. The J gene is TRBJ2-7, the V gene TRBV19, with 9 bases fitting TRBD1. Germline lookup yields CDR1 LNHDA and CDR2 SQIVND (reference sequence). This CDR3 has 16 amino acids. After removal of 1 base from V and 4 bases from J, the junction contained 8 bases not matched to a gene.

This clone is a singleton in its sample. CDR3 in DNA: TGCGCCAGCAGCTTTGATCCAGGAGAAGCTTTCTTT. Its translation is CASSFDPGEAFF. The chain uses TRBV5-1 and TRBJ1-1; D is unresolved. Looked up from germline, CDR1 is SGHRS and CDR2 is YFSETQ. Between the trimmed V and J ends, which lost 2 bases and 8 bases, there was a span of 10 bases. The CDR3 is made up of 12 amino acids.

This clone has only one observation. The chain joins TRBV4-3 to TRBJ2-7; tentatively, D is TRBD1 (5 bases). V lost 5 bases and J 3 bases, leaving 17 bases between the germline ends. The CDR3 totals 15 residues. Germline CDR1 LGHNA, CDR2 YSLEER. CDR3 nucleotide sequence: TGCGCCAGCAGCATCACCCGCCTAGGGGTCTACGAGCAGTACTTC. Its protein product is CASSITRLGVYEQYF.

V usage is TRBV7-2 and J usage is TRBJ2-2; 12 bases align to TRBD2. Germline V gives CDR1 SGHTA, CDR2 FQGNSA. V shed 10 bases and J 9 bases; nucleotides not matched to a gene: 9. CDR3 length: 14 residues. The CDR3 reads CATGGLAGPWELFF. The CDR3 nucleotides are TGTGCCACTGGAGGACTAGCGGGGCCGTGGGAGCTGTTTTTT.

The chain joins TRBV19 to TRBJ1-1, with D possibly TRBD1 on 5 matching bases. The CDR3 totals 13 residues. Trimming stripped 3 bases from V and 7 bases from J, with 12 bases between. Germline V gene sequence: CDR1 LNHDA, CDR2 SQIVND (reference sequence). The CDR3 protein is CASSISRQLEAFF. The CDR3 bases are TGTGCCAGTAGTATTAGTAGACAGCTTGAAGCTTTCTTT.

The genes are TRBV18 and TRBJ2-1, with TRBD1 matching 8 bases. The CDR3 loop spans 15 amino acids. The germline V gene has CDR1 KGHSH and CDR2 LQKENI. With 3 bases clipped from V and 0 bases from J, the junction kept 1 base outside the gene matches. The CDR3 is CASSPGTGSYNEQFF. For the CDR3, the DNA is TGTGCCAGCTCACCGGGGACAGGCTCCTACAATGAGCAGTTCTTC.

The chain carries TRBV19 and TRBJ2-5; 12 bases agree with TRBD2. Germline lookup yields CDR1 LNHDA and CDR2 SQIVND (reference sequence). The length of the CDR3 is 17 residues. The J segment lost 5 bases and the V segment lost 8 bases, leaving 15 bases of the junction unmatched. CDR3 nucleotide sequence: TGTGCCAGTGCCCAGACTAGCGGGAGAAGGGGCGGGGAGACCCAGTACTTC. Amino acids: CASAQTSGRRGGETQYF.

This clone has a handful of counts. This chain joins TRBV6-1 and TRBJ2-5; maybe TRBD2 (6 bases). Trimming left V 5 bases short and J 5 bases short, with 15 bases between. Germline V gene sequence: CDR1 MNHNS, CDR2 SASEGT. There are 14 residues in the CDR3. DNA of the CDR3: TGTGCCAGCAGTTTCCAAACCCGGGGGGAGACCCAGTACTTC. Its protein product is CASSFQTRGETQYF.

The gene calls are TRBV5-6 and TRBJ2-1; possible D gene TRBD2, 7 bases. The V gene lost 1 base and the J gene lost 4 bases, with 12 bases spanning the gap. This CDR3 region has 15 residues. Germline CDR1 reads SGHDT; CDR2 reads YYEEEE. This chain's CDR3 is CASSLNRDYYNEQFF. In DNA, the CDR3 is TGTGCCAGCAGCTTGAACAGGGACTATTACAATGAGCAGTTCTTC.

This chain uses TRBV18 with TRBJ2-7; 7 bases map to TRBD1. The CDR3 has 15 amino acids. Germline loops: CDR1 KGHSH, CDR2 LQKENI. Unmatched junction bases numbered 6, after V lost 1 base and J lost 3 bases. The CDR3 sequence is CASSPQRTGGYEQYF. Written as DNA, the CDR3 is TGTGCCAGCTCACCACAGCGGACAGGCGGCTACGAGCAGTACTTC.

The rearrangement links TRBV11-3 to TRBJ2-3; D is ambiguous. The germline V gene encodes CDR1 SGHNT and CDR2 YENEEA. V lost 2 bases to trimming and J lost 1 base, with 10 bases between them. This CDR3 spans 15 amino acids. The CDR3 protein is CASSLNPLGTDTQYF. The DNA of the CDR3 is TGTGCCAGCAGCTTAAACCCTCTCGGCACAGATACGCAGTATTTT.

The chain joins TRBV7-9 to TRBJ1-5; the match to TRBD1 covers 8 bases. The V gene's germline CDR1 is SEHNR and CDR2 FQNEAQ (reference sequence). This CDR3 comprises 15 residues. The J segment lost 6 bases and the V segment lost 5 bases, leaving 9 bases of the junction unmatched. The CDR3 sequence is CASSTDRVGGQPQHF. For the CDR3, the DNA is TGTGCCAGCAGCACGGACAGGGTAGGAGGTCAGCCCCAGCATTTT.

This chain uses TRBV6-1 with TRBJ2-1; 7 nucleotides match TRBD2. The V gene's germline CDR1 is MNHNS and CDR2 SASEGT. The CDR3 runs 16 residues. Germline trimming cut 4 bases from V and 0 bases from J; bases unmatched to any gene: 6. This chain's CDR3 is CASSGGGPNSYNEQFF. The DNA of the CDR3 is TGTGCCAGCAGTGGCGGGGGACCGAACTCCTACAATGAGCAGTTCTTC.

The rearrangement uses TRBV7-9 and TRBJ1-1; 9 bases align to TRBD1. The CDR3 contains 16 residues. Trimming removed 4 bases from V and 5 bases from J; junction bases left unmatched: 11. Germline CDR1 and CDR2: SEHNR and FQNEAQ (reference sequence). The CDR3 loop reads CASSSGRTGALTEAFF. The CDR3 bases are TGTGCCAGCAGCTCAGGGAGGACAGGGGCTTTAACTGAAGCTTTCTTT.

This chain links TRBV29-1 with TRBJ2-6; 8 bases match TRBD1. The CDR3 sequence is 15 residues long. V dropped 4 bases and J dropped 4; count of bases not matched to a gene: 6. The germline CDR1 and CDR2 sequences are SQVTM and ANQGSEA. This CDR3 reads CSVVAGGAGANVLTF. The CDR3 region has the DNA TGCAGCGTTGTGGCAGGGGGCGCCGGGGCCAACGTCCTGACTTTC.

In its sample, this clone was seen a few times. The rearrangement links TRBV5-6 to TRBJ1-2, with D hard to call. The V end lost 0 bases, the J end lost 4 bases, and 7 bases lay between the germline ends. Germline values: CDR1 SGHDT, CDR2 YYEEEE. The length of the CDR3 is 13 residues. CDR3 sequence (DNA): TGTGCCAGCAGCTTGGTTAACAGCTATGGCTACACCTTC. It translates to CASSLVNSYGYTF.

This chain connects TRBV19 to TRBJ2-6; D is undetermined. The CDR3 runs to 11 residues. Trimming pared 11 bases from V and 1 base from J, leaving 3 bases between. Germline V CDR1 and CDR2: LNHDA, SQIVND (reference sequence). The CDR3 bases are TGTGCCTCGTCTGGGGCCAACGTCCTGACTTTC. Protein sequence: CASSGANVLTF.

In DNA, the CDR3 is TGTGCCAGCAGTTCCCGTCTAGCGGGAGCCTACGAGCAGTACTTC. Protein sequence: CASSSRLAGAYEQYF. The chain uses TRBV28 and TRBJ2-7, with TRBD2 matching over 10 bases. Germline V gene data show CDR1 as MDHEN and CDR2 as SYDVKM. CDR3 length: 15 amino acids. J was trimmed by 2 bases and V by 4 bases; bases with no gene match: 5.

The chain recombines TRBV7-2 with TRBJ2-7; D remains ambiguous. This CDR3 region has 12 residues. V lost 0 bases and J 6 bases, leaving 6 bases between the germline ends. The germline V gene has CDR1 SGHTA and CDR2 FQGNSA. The CDR3 region is CASSLAYLEQYF. DNA of the CDR3: TGTGCCAGCAGCTTAGCCTATCTCGAGCAGTACTTC.

A single count supports this clone. V gene TRBV19 combines with J gene TRBJ2-1, with D unresolved. V was pared by 0 bases and J by 9 bases, with 6 bases between. The length of the CDR3 is 12 residues. Germline-derived CDR1 and CDR2 are LNHDA and SQIVND (reference sequence). The CDR3 region is CASSIEASEQFF. The CDR3 region has the DNA TGTGCCAGTAGTATAGAGGCCAGTGAGCAGTTCTTC.

The chain recombines TRBV18 with TRBJ2-1; the match to TRBD2 covers 11 bases. Per the germline V gene, CDR1 is KGHSH and CDR2 is LQKENI. The CDR3 length is 18 residues. J gave up 0 bases and V 5 bases, and 9 bases lay outside the gene matches. CDR3 residues: CASSNWGLAASSYNEQFF. CDR3 in DNA: TGTGCCAGCTCAAATTGGGGACTAGCGGCCAGCTCCTACAATGAGCAGTTCTTC.

This clone was seen more than once but under ten times. The chain couples TRBV5-1 to TRBJ2-5; 7 nucleotides align to TRBD2. Trimming removed 0 bases from V and 3 bases from J; junction bases left unmatched: 5. The CDR3 consists of 15 residues. Germline CDR1 reads SGHRS; CDR2 reads YFSETQ. CDR3 residues: CASSLGGTIKETQYF. CDR3 in DNA: TGCGCCAGCAGCTTGGGCGGGACTATCAAAGAGACCCAGTACTTC.

J is TRBJ2-7 and V is TRBV6-1; the D gene is possibly TRBD2 (6 bases). The V gene's germline CDR1 is MNHNS and CDR2 SASEGT. With 1 base removed from V and 0 bases from J, the gap between germline ends came to 22 bases. CDR3 length: 19 amino acids. The CDR3 here is CASSEEEGSRLSSSYEQYF. In DNA, the CDR3 is TGTGCCAGCAGTGAAGAGGAGGGGTCGAGACTCTCTTCCTCCTACGAGCAGTACTTC.

V is TRBV7-9 and J is TRBJ2-5; 8 bases fit TRBD2. Germline CDR1 and CDR2: SEHNR and FQNEAQ (reference sequence). The CDR3 spans 13 residues. V was pared by 4 bases and J by 13 bases, with 11 bases of the junction left unmatched. For the CDR3, the DNA is TGTGCCAGCAGCTATAGCGGGAAGGGTTTATGGTACTTC. Translation gives CASSYSGKGLWYF.

V is TRBV30 and J is TRBJ2-7; TRBD1 might be the D (5 bases). Germline lookup yields CDR1 GTSNPN and CDR2 SVGIG (reference sequence). Trimming pared 0 bases from V and 0 bases from J, leaving 12 bases between. This CDR3 spans 15 amino acids. In DNA form, the CDR3 reads TGTGCCTGGAGTGTACCAGGGCCCTTCTCCTACGAGCAGTACGTC. This sequence encodes CAWSVPGPFSYEQYV.

The gene calls are TRBV7-9 and TRBJ2-7; possibly TRBD1 or TRBD2 for D (5 bases each). CDR1 and CDR2 (germline): SEHNR, FQNEAQ (reference sequence). The V and J ends lost 5 bases and 5 bases respectively, with 22 bases between them. The CDR3 spans 16 residues. Here the CDR3 reads CASSDGRSSRDHEQYF. CDR3 in DNA: TGTGCCAGCAGCGACGGGCGGTCCAGCAGGGACCACGAGCAGTACTTC. The variable domain in full, completed from reference TRBV7-9 and TRBJ2-7, reads DTGVSQNPRHKITKRGQNVTFRCDPISEHNRLYWYRQTLGQGPEFLTYFQNEAQLEKSRLLSDRFSAERPKGSFSTLEIQRTEQGDSAMYLCASSDGRSSRDHEQYFGPGTRLTVT.

V gene TRBV5-5 combines with J gene TRBJ2-7, with 9 bases lining up with TRBD2. V trimming: 3 bases; J trimming: 3 bases; junction bases outside the gene matches: 4. From germline, CDR1 is SGHKS and CDR2 YYEKEE (reference sequence). This CDR3 comprises 14 residues. CDR3 protein: CASSSGTSSYEQYF. The CDR3 DNA is TGTGCCAGCAGCTCCGGGACTAGCAGCTACGAGCAGTACTTC.

The chain couples TRBV7-3 to TRBJ2-5; possibly TRBD2 for D (5 bases). CDR1 and CDR2 (germline): SGHTA, FQGTGA. The length of the CDR3 is 13 residues. V lost 3 bases and J 5 bases, leaving 10 bases between the germline ends. The CDR3 DNA reads TGTGCCAGCAGCTTGGGCAGGAGGGAGACCCAGTACTTC. This codes for CASSLGRRETQYF.

The chain employs TRBV15 and TRBJ1-5; D gene uncertain. Trimming pared 6 bases from V and 7 bases from J, leaving 16 bases between. CDR3 length: 14 amino acids. Germline V lookup: CDR1 LNHNV, CDR2 YYDKDF (reference sequence). CDR3 sequence: CATSFPGGRQPQHF. In DNA form, the CDR3 reads TGTGCCACCAGTTTTCCGGGCGGAAGGCAGCCCCAGCATTTT. Drawing the rest from reference TRBV15 and TRBJ1-5, the complete variable domain is DAMVIQNPRYQVTQFGKPVTLSCSQTLNHNVMYWYQQKSSQAPKLLFHYYDKDFNNEADTPDNFQSRRPNTSFCFLDIRSPGLGDTAMYLCATSFPGGRQPQHFGDGTRLSIL.